This T cell receptor beta chain was recovered during a study of regulatory T cells in long-lasting Graves disease. This sample's time point: newly diagnosed GD, antithyroid drugs for less than 3 months. The TCR library was made from RNA that had been extracted from PBMCs in TRIzol. Graves' disease diagnoses used American Thyroid Association guidelines. The CDR3 runs 12 residues. V lost 6 bases, J lost 8 bases, and 5 bases stayed unmatched. Germline V gene data show CDR1 as SQVTM and CDR2 as ANQGSEA. Overall study results and limits: Gene preferences differed: TRBV28, TRBJ1-2, TRBJ2-5 in persistent cases.

iRepertoire HTBI primers and Arm-PCR of CDR3 regions built TCR beta libraries. MiXCR was run by TCRdb on the multiplex PCR reads, yielding one entry per CDR3 protein. Of 580,000 or so distinct CDR3 sequences in the sample, approximately 16% are singletons; the top ten hold approximately 12%. This clonotype was observed many times. No antigen is known for it. These data also featured in a second study, about T cells in Graves' hyperthyroidism and ophthalmopathy. That investigation notes: Diagnostic decisions used clinical symptoms, serum thyroxine and TRAb, thyroid ultrasound and orbital computed tomography. With the HTBI primer set, the TCR CDR3 went through a first round of RT-PCR.

This clonotype originated in a man aged 18 to 29 with Graves disease. The chain employs TRBV29-1 and TRBJ2-1; 9 bases map to TRBD2. This material consisted of peripheral blood mononuclear cells (PBMCs), taken at new diagnosis, from a patient treated with antithyroid drugs. In DNA form, the CDR3 reads TGCAGCGTCATAGCGGGAGAAGATGAGCAGTTCTTC. It is translated as CSVIAGEDEQFF.